These 26 T cell receptor beta chains came from one sample sequenced in a study of T cells after yellow fever vaccination. MiXCR, run by TCRdb on the 5' RACE reads, gives a single entry per CDR3 protein. The table lists about 400,000 distinct CDR3 sequences, about 6% of them singletons. The specimen was PBMCs, collected 5 days after the yellow fever booster vaccination. These receptor sequences come from a man aged 25 to 45 who received the YFV17D yellow fever vaccine.

This clonotype was counted at least ten times. The chain joins TRBV7-2 to TRBJ2-7; TRBD2 matches at 8 bases. V gave up 2 bases and J gave up 4 bases; unmatched junction bases: 4. Germline values: CDR1 SGHTA, CDR2 FQGNSA. This CDR3 has 14 residues. The CDR3 bases are TGTGCCAGCAGCTTATTCGGACTAGCATACGAGCAGTACTTC. Its protein product is CASSLFGLAYEQYF.

The genes are TRBV10-2 and TRBJ2-1; D may be TRBD1 (5 bases). Germline-derived CDR1 and CDR2 are WSHSY and SAAADI. The V end lost 8 bases, the J end lost 6 bases, and 14 bases lay between the germline ends. CDR3 length equals 13 residues. CDR3 sequence: CASSPQGVNEQFF. CDR3 bases: TGCGCCAGCTCCCCGCAGGGTGTCAATGAGCAGTTCTTC.

The chain employs TRBV29-1 and TRBJ2-1; no definite D call. The CDR3 loop spans 14 amino acids. The V and J ends lost 0 bases and 3 bases respectively, with 9 bases between them. Germline CDR1 is SQVTM and CDR2 is ANQGSEA. The CDR3 spells CSVEEGINYNEQFF. The CDR3 DNA sequence: TGCAGCGTTGAAGAAGGGATTAACTACAATGAGCAGTTCTTC.

The table lists this clonotype with many counts. The rearrangement joins TRBV7-3 to TRBJ2-3; D is possibly TRBD2 (5 bases). The V end was cut by 5 bases, the J end by 1 base, with 10 bases between. CDR3 length: 14 residues. CDR1 and CDR2 from the germline V gene are SGHTA and FQGTGA. The CDR3 loop reads CASSLMRGTDTQYF. The CDR3 nucleotides read TGTGCCAGCAGCCTAATGCGGGGCACAGATACGCAGTATTTT.

Turning to this clonotype: This clone may be a read error of a much larger clone one base away. The chain joins TRBV15 to TRBJ2-7; unclear D gene. The CDR3 totals 13 residues. The V gene lost 5 bases and the J gene lost 2 bases, with 10 bases spanning the gap. Germline-derived CDR1 and CDR2 are LNHNV and YYDKDF (reference sequence). The CDR3, as DNA: TGTGCCACCAGCCGAACGGTAGCCTACGAGCAGTACTTC. It yields the protein CATSRTVAYEQYF.

At least ten counts were recorded for this clonotype. The chain is built from TRBV5-1 and TRBJ2-1, with a possible D match to TRBD2 (6 bases). The CDR3 sequence is 15 residues long. Germline assignment: CDR1 SGHRS and CDR2 YFSETQ. V was cut by 2 bases and J by 4 bases, with 13 bases left in between. Here the CDR3 DNA reads TGCGCCAGCAGCTTCGGGGGAGGCACTTACAATGAGCAGTTCTTC. Protein product: CASSFGGGTYNEQFF. The full variable domain, rest sourced from reference TRBV5-1 and TRBJ2-1, is KAGVTQTPRYLIKTRGQQVTLSCSPISGHRSVSWYQQTPGQGLQFLFEYFSETQRNKGNFPGRFSGRQFSNSRSEMNVSTLELGDSALYLCASSFGGGTYNEQFFGPGTRLTVL.

This clonotype occurred many times. This sequence joins TRBV20-1 and TRBJ2-1; D not resolved. Germline lookup yields CDR1 DFQATT and CDR2 SNEGSKA (reference sequence). This CDR3 is built from 14 residues. Deletions cut 3 bases from V and 5 bases from J, with 14 bases between. The CDR3 loop reads CSARSWGRHNEQFF. As DNA, the CDR3 is TGCAGTGCTAGGAGCTGGGGTAGGCACAATGAGCAGTTCTTC.

Many counts were recorded for this clonotype. The CDR3 spells CASRRTGVGNRDTQYF. In nucleotides, the CDR3 is TGTGCCAGCAGGAGGACAGGGGTCGGTAATAGAGATACGCAGTATTTT. The genes are TRBV12-3 or TRBV12-4 and TRBJ2-3, with 9 bases lining up with TRBD1. The CDR3 covers 16 residues. V lost 6 bases to trimming and J lost 5 bases; unmatched junction nucleotides: 12.

The chain combines TRBV6-4 with TRBJ2-2; 16 positions agree with TRBD2. There are 21 residues in the CDR3. CDR1 MRHNA and CDR2 SNTAGT come from the germline V gene. The V gene end was trimmed by 5 bases and the J gene end by 4 bases; junction bases not matched to a gene: 16. The CDR3 nucleotides are TGTGCCAGCAGTCCTACCGGGACTAGCGGGAGGGCACGGGGAGGCACCGGGGAGCTGTTTTTT. Its protein product is CASSPTGTSGRARGGTGELFF.

This chain joins TRBV20-1 and TRBJ1-2; 10 nucleotides line up with TRBD1. This CDR3 region has 14 residues. Looked up from germline, CDR1 is DFQATT and CDR2 is SNEGSKA (reference sequence). Trimming took 5 bases from V and 7 from J; bases not matched to a gene: 10. The CDR3: CSAFDRGRGSGYTF. The DNA for the CDR3 is TGCAGTGCTTTTGACAGGGGGCGCGGAAGTGGCTACACCTTC.

This clonotype was counted at least ten times. This chain links TRBV5-6 with TRBJ2-5, with 13 bases lining up with TRBD2. V gave up 4 bases and J gave up 4 bases; unmatched junction bases: 10. The CDR3 sequence is 17 residues long. Germline CDR1 reads SGHDT; CDR2 reads YYEEEE. CDR3 sequence reads: CASSPRTSGSDRETQYF. Here the CDR3 DNA reads TGTGCCAGCAGCCCTCGGACTAGCGGGAGCGATCGAGAGACCCAGTACTTC.

This clonotype was detected only a few times. The CDR3 is CASRRGAESYEQYF. CDR3 in DNA: TGTGCCAGCAGAAGAGGGGCGGAATCCTACGAGCAGTACTTC. The chain couples TRBV7-9 to TRBJ2-7; D tentatively fits TRBD1 or TRBD2 (5 bases each). Trimming pared 6 bases from V and 1 base from J, leaving 13 bases between. From germline, CDR1 is SEHNR and CDR2 FQNEAQ (reference sequence). The CDR3 sequence is 14 residues long.

This clonotype was seen at least ten times. The chain is built from TRBV4-3 and TRBJ2-5; tentative D call: TRBD1 (5 bases). Between the trimmed V and J ends, which lost 0 bases and 1 base, there was a span of 15 bases. The CDR3 runs 17 residues. The V gene's germline CDR1 is LGHNA and CDR2 YSLEER. The CDR3 sequence: CASSQEGLQAGQETQYF. CDR3 coding DNA: TGCGCCAGCAGCCAAGAGGGATTACAGGCTGGCCAAGAGACCCAGTACTTC.

A few counts support this clonotype. The rearrangement links TRBV29-1 to TRBJ2-5, with D hard to call. The length of the CDR3 is 13 residues. V lost 3 bases and J 5 bases, leaving 13 bases between the germline ends. The germline V gene has CDR1 SQVTM and CDR2 ANQGSEA. CDR3 amino acids: CSVDPGGRETQYF. Written as DNA, the CDR3 is TGCAGCGTTGATCCGGGTGGGCGGGAGACCCAGTACTTC.

This clonotype has at least ten counts. The genes are TRBV6-2 or TRBV6-3 and TRBJ2-1, with 7 bases that match TRBD2. Germline V CDR1 and CDR2: MNHEY, SVGEGT. The trim removed 5 bases at V and 6 bases at J, leaving 4 bases unmatched. The CDR3 loop spans 13 amino acids. As DNA, the CDR3 is TGTGCCAGCAGTCACGGACTAGGCAATGAGCAGTTCTTC. It specifies CASSHGLGNEQFF.

This clonotype has at least ten counts. The chain carries TRBV12-3 or TRBV12-4 and TRBJ1-5; D ambiguous. The ends were cut back, 3 bases at V and 3 bases at J, with 3 bases in the middle. CDR3 length equals 12 residues. The CDR3: CASSLTNQPQHF. CDR3 coding DNA: TGTGCCAGCAGTTTGACCAATCAGCCCCAGCATTTT.

This clonotype was seen a handful of times. This sequence joins TRBV20-1 and TRBJ2-1, with TRBD1 matching 9 bases. Germline-derived CDR1 and CDR2 are DFQATT and SNEGSKA (reference sequence). Losses at the gene ends were 6 bases for V and 4 bases for J; bases not matched to a gene: 7. There are 14 residues in the CDR3. The CDR3 loop reads CSAGGGQGYNEQFF. The CDR3 nucleotides are TGCAGTGCCGGAGGGGGACAGGGATACAATGAGCAGTTCTTC.

V is TRBV10-3 and J is TRBJ2-7; maybe TRBD2 (7 bases). V lost 6 bases and J lost 7, with 16 bases in between. This CDR3 comprises 13 residues. Germline assignment: CDR1 ENHRY and CDR2 SYGVKD. The CDR3 nucleotides are TGTGCCATCAGCGGGGCGGGGGCTGGTGAGCAGTACTTC. This encodes CAISGAGAGEQYF.

The chain carries TRBV7-9 and TRBJ1-5; the D gene is possibly TRBD1 (5 bases). CDR1 and CDR2 (germline): SEHNR, FQNEAQ (reference sequence). V dropped 2 bases and J dropped 4 bases, with 9 bases sitting between them. The CDR3 sequence is 14 residues long. The CDR3 region is CASSLLGENQPQHF. CDR3 nucleotides: TGTGCCAGCAGCTTATTGGGGGAGAATCAGCCCCAGCATTTT. Drawing the rest from reference TRBV7-9 and TRBJ1-5, the complete variable domain is DTGVSQNPRHKITKRGQNVTFRCDPISEHNRLYWYRQTLGQGPEFLTYFQNEAQLEKSRLLSDRFSAERPKGSFSTLEIQRTEQGDSAMYLCASSLLGENQPQHFGDGTRLSIL.

This clonotype has at least ten counts. V usage is TRBV6-1 and J usage is TRBJ2-2; TRBD2 aligns across 7 bases. The CDR3 length is 15 residues. The germline CDR1 and CDR2 sequences are MNHNS and SASEGT. J lost 2 bases, V lost 8 bases, and 8 bases had no gene match. The CDR3 is CASGTSVLNTGELFF. The DNA for the CDR3 is TGTGCCAGCGGCACTAGCGTGTTAAACACCGGGGAGCTGTTTTTT.

This clonotype was detected a few times. V usage is TRBV29-1 and J usage is TRBJ2-5; a weak D match, TRBD1 (6 bases). The CDR3 is made up of 11 amino acids. Germline-derived CDR1 and CDR2 are SQVTM and ANQGSEA. V was pared by 1 base and J by 10 bases, with 10 bases between. The CDR3 coding sequence is TGCAGCGTTGAAGTAAAGGGGGTCCAGTACTTC. The encoded protein is CSVEVKGVQYF.

This clonotype has only a few counts. The chain uses TRBV11-2 and TRBJ2-7, with D hard to call. The CDR3 has 12 amino acids. Germline assignment: CDR1 SGHAT and CDR2 FQNNGV. Deletions cut 0 bases from V and 3 bases from J, with 3 bases between. The CDR3, as DNA: TGTGCCAGCAGCTTAGAAGTCTACGAGCAGTACTTC. As protein: CASSLEVYEQYF.

This clonotype was counted a few times. The J gene is TRBJ2-1, the V gene TRBV20-1; D is possibly TRBD2 (6 bases). Germline V gene lookup returns CDR1 DFQATT and CDR2 SNEGSKA (reference sequence). The CDR3 loop spans 14 amino acids. CDR3: CSPTDGSSYNEQFF. CDR3 DNA: TGCAGCCCCACGGACGGGAGCTCCTACAATGAGCAGTTCTTC.

This clonotype has a count of ten or more. This sequence joins TRBV7-2 and TRBJ2-3, with D possibly being TRBD1 or TRBD2 (5 bases each). Germline CDR1 reads SGHTA; CDR2 reads FQGNSA. Trimming took 10 bases from V and 0 from J, leaving 17 bases between them. The CDR3 is 15 amino acids. The CDR3 DNA sequence: TGTGCCACTGGCATGGGGACCTCTAGCACAGATACGCAGTATTTT. Protein: CATGMGTSSTDTQYF.

This clonotype was seen ten or more times. V and J are TRBV6-1 and TRBJ2-1; 11 bases are a match to TRBD2. Per the germline V gene, CDR1 is MNHNS and CDR2 is SASEGT. CDR3 length: 15 residues. V dropped 10 bases and J dropped 1; count of bases not matched to a gene: 6. CDR3 residues: CATTTSGDSYNEQFF. CDR3 bases: TGTGCCACTACGACTAGCGGGGATTCCTACAATGAGCAGTTCTTC.

This clonotype came up many times. The V call is TRBV28, the J call TRBJ2-3; 7 positions agree with TRBD1. Germline CDR1 MDHEN, CDR2 SYDVKM. V lost 5 bases to trimming and J lost 10 bases; unmatched junction nucleotides: 12. CDR3 length: 14 amino acids. The CDR3 here is CASSGQVGLGPQYF. The CDR3 DNA follows: TGTGCCAGCAGTGGACAGGTGGGGCTTGGTCCGCAGTATTTT.